These 17 T cell receptor beta chains came from one sample sequenced in a study of blood T cell repertoires in COVID-19. Profiled with immunoSEQ multiplex PCR; TCRdb holds only in-frame clones, not every one. The table shows about 360,000 clones, with 75% to 90% occurring only once. The sample was peripheral blood. These TCRs come from a woman aged 60 to 75 with COVID-19, enrolled during active disease.

This chain links TRBV11-2 with TRBJ2-3, with D uncertain. This CDR3 has 16 amino acids. The V end lost 5 bases, the J end lost 2 bases, and 17 bases lay between the germline ends. CDR1 is SGHAT, CDR2 FQNNGV, per germline. The CDR3 DNA sequence: TGTGCCAGCAGCGGATACCCGAGGCGAAACACAGATACGCAGTATTTT. Amino acid sequence: CASSGYPRRNTDTQYF.

The table lists this clone with a few counts. V is TRBV11-3 and J is TRBJ2-7, with a possible D match to TRBD2 (7 bases). The CDR3 runs to 17 residues. Germline V gene sequence: CDR1 SGHNT, CDR2 YENEEA. Trimming pared 1 base from V and 7 bases from J, leaving 23 bases between. This chain's CDR3 is CASSLGEGGGARVEQYF. The CDR3 region has the DNA TGTGCCAGCAGCTTAGGAGAAGGAGGGGGGGCCCGTGTAGAGCAGTACTTC.

The J gene is TRBJ2-1, the V gene TRBV13, with 8 bases lining up with TRBD2. This CDR3 spans 13 amino acids. V lost 0 bases and J lost 10; bases outside the gene matches: 2. Germline lookup yields CDR1 PRHDT and CDR2 FYEKMQ (reference sequence). The CDR3, as DNA: TGTGCCAGCAGCTTAGGAGCTAGCGGGGAGCAGTTCTTC. Protein product: CASSLGASGEQFF.

The chain recombines TRBV4-2 with TRBJ1-2; 7 bases line up with TRBD1. The J segment lost 2 bases and the V segment lost 0 bases, leaving 18 bases of the junction unmatched. Per the germline V gene, CDR1 is LGHNA and CDR2 is YNFKEQ. This CDR3 has 20 amino acids. In nucleotides, the CDR3 is TGTGCCAGCAGCCAAGATCAGGGGGGCACTCGACGGACTAAAAACTATGGCTACACCTTC. It translates to CASSQDQGGTRRTKNYGYTF.

The rearrangement links TRBV9 to TRBJ2-2, with a tentative D call TRBD1 (6 bases). Germline V gives CDR1 SGDLS, CDR2 YYNGEE. V was clipped by 0 bases and J by 6 bases, with 12 bases between them. This CDR3 contains 15 residues. DNA of the CDR3: TGTGCCAGCAGCGTAGTCGCCAGGGGAGCCGGGGAGCTGTTTTTT. It specifies CASSVVARGAGELFF.

The genes are TRBV18 and TRBJ1-2; 8 nucleotides match TRBD1. V dropped 1 base and J dropped 6; count of bases not matched to a gene: 4. CDR3 size: 14 residues. CDR1 is KGHSH and CDR2 is LQKENI in the germline V gene. The CDR3 DNA reads as TGTGCCAGCTCACCACTCGGACAGGGAAATGGCTACACCTTC. Translating gives CASSPLGQGNGYTF. Variable domain in full (rest from reference TRBV18 and TRBJ1-2): NAGVMQNPRHLVRRRGQEARLRCSPMKGHSHVYWYRQLPEEGLKFMVYLQKENIIDESGMPKERFSAEFPKEGPSILRIQQVVRGDSAAYFCASSPLGQGNGYTFGSGTRLTVV.

V gene TRBV19 combines with J gene TRBJ1-1; D remains ambiguous. Per the germline V gene, CDR1 is LNHDA and CDR2 is SQIVND (reference sequence). V lost 1 base to trimming and J lost 3 bases, with 9 bases between them. This CDR3 spans 14 amino acids. In DNA form, the CDR3 reads TGTGCCAGTAGTATAGCGGTCCGAGACACTGAAGCTTTCTTT. Translation gives CASSIAVRDTEAFF.

This chain uses TRBV5-1 with TRBJ1-4, with TRBD1 matching over 7 bases. Germline loops: CDR1 SGHRS, CDR2 YFSETQ. This CDR3 region has 15 residues. After removal of 2 bases from V and 6 bases from J, the junction contained 7 bases not matched to a gene. The CDR3 protein is CASSLQGSKDEKLFF. The CDR3 DNA reads as TGCGCCAGCAGCTTACAGGGGAGTAAGGATGAAAAACTGTTTTTT.

The CDR3 loop is CASRWSTPTNEKLFF. The DNA of the CDR3 is TGTGCCAGTAGGTGGTCGACACCAACTAATGAAAAACTGTTTTTT. The V call is TRBV19, the J call TRBJ1-4; D uncertain. Trimming removed 6 bases from V and 0 bases from J, with 11 bases in between. This CDR3 has 15 amino acids. Per the germline V gene, CDR1 is LNHDA and CDR2 is SQIVND (reference sequence).

This clone was recorded only once. The V call is TRBV5-1, the J call TRBJ1-2; 7 bases are shared with TRBD1. CDR3 length equals 15 residues. The germline CDR1 and CDR2 sequences are SGHRS and YFSETQ. V shed 2 bases, J shed 6 bases, and the junction held 10 bases outside the gene matches. The CDR3 region has the DNA TGCGCCAGCAGCTTCCAAGGTCCCGGGACAGATGGCTACACCTTC. It specifies CASSFQGPGTDGYTF.

The CDR3 DNA follows: TGCGCCAGCAGCCAACTAGCTTCGGATACGCAGTATTTT. Its protein product is CASSQLASDTQYF. The V gene is TRBV4-1, the J gene TRBJ2-3; tentative D call: TRBD2 (5 bases). V dropped 2 bases and J dropped 6 bases, with 9 bases sitting between them. The CDR3 is 13 amino acids. Germline CDR1 reads MGHRA; CDR2 reads YSYEKL.

This chain joins TRBV19 and TRBJ2-3, with a possible D match to TRBD1 (6 bases). The CDR3 loop spans 15 amino acids. Germline CDR1 LNHDA, CDR2 SQIVND (reference sequence). The V and J ends lost 5 bases and 1 base respectively, with 13 bases between them. CDR3 coding DNA: TGTGCCAGTAGTGCCGGGACATTTCGCACAGATACGCAGTATTTT. Amino acids: CASSAGTFRTDTQYF.

This clone came up a few times. J is TRBJ1-2 and V is TRBV10-2, with 8 nucleotides matching TRBD1. After removal of 8 bases from V and 5 bases from J, the junction contained 19 bases not matched to a gene. Germline CDR1 reads WSHSY; CDR2 reads SAAADI. The length of the CDR3 is 17 residues. The CDR3, as DNA: TGCGCCAGCTGTCCAACAAACCGGACAGGGACACGATATGGCTACACCTTC. It specifies CASCPTNRTGTRYGYTF.

The rearrangement links TRBV6-1 to TRBJ2-1; TRBD1 matches 8 bases. The CDR3 extends over 17 amino acids. V dropped 2 bases and J dropped 7; count of bases not matched to a gene: 13. The germline gives CDR1 MNHNS, CDR2 SASEGT. CDR3 in amino acids: CASSENTWWQGANEQFF. CDR3 DNA: TGTGCCAGCAGTGAAAATACGTGGTGGCAGGGGGCGAATGAGCAGTTCTTC.

The chain carries TRBV11-2 and TRBJ2-2, with a possible D match to TRBD1 (5 bases). The V end lost 4 bases, the J end lost 3 bases, and 12 bases lay between the germline ends. Germline assignment: CDR1 SGHAT and CDR2 FQNNGV. The CDR3 has 15 residues. CDR3 amino acids: CASSYWGSDTGELFF. The CDR3, as DNA: TGTGCCAGCAGCTATTGGGGCTCGGACACCGGGGAGCTGTTTTTT.

The chain couples TRBV6-5 to TRBJ2-7, with TRBD1 matching over 9 bases. The CDR3 contains 15 residues. The germline V gene has CDR1 MNHEY and CDR2 SVGAGI. Losses at the gene ends were 6 bases for V and 3 bases for J; bases not matched to a gene: 9. CDR3 sequence (DNA): TGTGCCAGCAGAGCGTCGGGACAGGGAGGCTACGAGCAGTACTTC. Translated: CASRASGQGGYEQYF.

CDR3 protein: CASSYSGTLNTEAFF. Here the CDR3 DNA reads TGTGCCAGCAGTTACTCAGGGACACTGAACACTGAAGCTTTCTTT. This chain links TRBV6-5 with TRBJ1-1, with a tentative D call TRBD1 (6 bases). Germline CDR1 reads MNHEY; CDR2 reads SVGAGI. Trimming left V 0 bases short and J 0 bases short, with 8 bases between. The CDR3 covers 15 residues.